This T cell receptor beta chain was recorded in a study of OX40 agonist ivuxolimab in advanced cancers. In the study overall: Ivuxolimab was an agonistic, fully human IgG2 monoclonal antibody directed against OX40 (CD134), a costimulatory receptor. Intravenous ivuxolimab was administered to patients every 2 weeks at six dose levels: 0.01, 0.1, 0.3, 1.5, 3 and 10 mg/kg. Of the approximately 53 patients in dose escalation, 19 had hepatocellular carcinoma, approximately 15 had melanoma, 9 had renal cell carcinoma and 9 had head and neck cancer. In the dose-escalation cohort, over 65% of patients were male, and the mean age was approximately 55 years, with a range of about 20 to 90. Prior anti-PD-1, anti-PD-L1 or anti-CTLA-4 therapy was permitted, and 40% of dose-escalation patients had received checkpoint inhibitors. Partial responses occurred in three dose-escalation patients: two with cutaneous melanoma and one with hepatocellular carcinoma. Peripheral TCRbeta sequencing was intended to test whether TCR sequence diversity was altered and clonal T-cell expansion was caused by ivuxolimab. The paper describes the monotherapy dose-escalation part (N of about 54 patients) of the phase I trial of ivuxolimab.

CDR1 and CDR2 were assigned from the germline V gene as SNHLY and FYNNEI. The CDR3 numbers 16 residues from cysteine through phenylalanine. Just the 48-base CDR3 DNA is kept, in frame starting at base 1. The junction carries 18 bases between V and J, which are trimmed by 2 bases and 5 bases respectively. Remarks on this clone: Its target antigen remains unknown. No base qualities exist here, and no much larger clone lies one base off it.

The trial excluded patients who had a history of autoimmune disease or were on systemic immunosuppression. In every dose cohort, peripheral blood was drawn for TCR sequencing at baseline, cycle 4 day 1, and cycle 7 day 1. Samples were obtained from an open-label, multicenter, first-in-human phase I dose-escalation trial of ivuxolimab. Adults with locally advanced or metastatic head and neck squamous cell, hepatocellular, melanoma or renal cell carcinoma were enrolled in the trial. Before TCR sequencing, CD4+ T cells and CD8+ T cells were sorted from peripheral blood as separate populations. What the authors observed across the whole study: Partial responders in the 0.1-3.0 mg/kg groups had among the lowest normalized peripheral clonal expansion, especially among CD8+ T cells. At doses from 0.1 to 3.0 mg/kg, clonal expansion was seen in both CD4+ and CD8+ blood T cells between baseline and week 6. The antigen specificity of the clonally expanded peripheral T cells was not determined. After ivuxolimab, more expanded clones were found on average in CD8+ T cells than in CD4+ T cells. Low levels of normalized T-cell clonal expansion were also shown by some nonresponding patients.

For sequencing of the TCRbeta CDR3 region, genomic DNA was extracted from the sorted cells. TCRbeta CDR3 regions were sequenced using the immunoSEQ Assay. TCRdb provides this immuneACCESS table in a form limited to in-frame rearrangements. Some clones are lacking; in checked studies, under half of them reflect an unresolved V gene, and why the rest are absent is not known. The sample table holds tens of thousands of clones, of which around 90% were seen once. The ten most abundant clones make up around 0.56% of the sample. The clonotype comes from an adult with an advanced solid tumor such as melanoma, head and neck, liver or kidney cancer. The sequence is built from TRBV2 and TRBJ1-1; TRBD1 is perhaps the D gene, given 6 matching bases. The specimen was CD4+ or CD8+ T cells sorted from blood, collected in a trial of the OX40 agonist ivuxolimab. The CDR3 region reads CASSEIGSGTGTEAFF. The DNA reads TGTGCCAGCAGTGAAATAGGGTCCGGCACAGGGACTGAAGCTTTCTTT.